This T cell receptor (beta chain) was sequenced for a study of technical replicates of blood from a handful of donors. The ends lost 4 bases at V and 5 bases at J; junction bases unmatched: 22. Germline CDR1 is SNHLY and CDR2 is FYNNEI. The CDR3 totals 19 residues. Method: immunoSEQ multiplex PCR; TCRdb's copy keeps in-frame clones and lacks some. The sample carries approximately 93,000 clones, 94% recorded once. The sequence came from a human donor in good health. The chain has TRBV2 and TRBJ2-5, with 7 bases identical to TRBD2. Sample: T cells isolated from PBMCs. The CDR3 spells CASSGGGGSGIYSGETQYF. CDR3 nucleotides: TGTGCCAGCAGTGGGGGCGGGGGAAGCGGGATTTACTCCGGGGAGACCCAGTACTTC.